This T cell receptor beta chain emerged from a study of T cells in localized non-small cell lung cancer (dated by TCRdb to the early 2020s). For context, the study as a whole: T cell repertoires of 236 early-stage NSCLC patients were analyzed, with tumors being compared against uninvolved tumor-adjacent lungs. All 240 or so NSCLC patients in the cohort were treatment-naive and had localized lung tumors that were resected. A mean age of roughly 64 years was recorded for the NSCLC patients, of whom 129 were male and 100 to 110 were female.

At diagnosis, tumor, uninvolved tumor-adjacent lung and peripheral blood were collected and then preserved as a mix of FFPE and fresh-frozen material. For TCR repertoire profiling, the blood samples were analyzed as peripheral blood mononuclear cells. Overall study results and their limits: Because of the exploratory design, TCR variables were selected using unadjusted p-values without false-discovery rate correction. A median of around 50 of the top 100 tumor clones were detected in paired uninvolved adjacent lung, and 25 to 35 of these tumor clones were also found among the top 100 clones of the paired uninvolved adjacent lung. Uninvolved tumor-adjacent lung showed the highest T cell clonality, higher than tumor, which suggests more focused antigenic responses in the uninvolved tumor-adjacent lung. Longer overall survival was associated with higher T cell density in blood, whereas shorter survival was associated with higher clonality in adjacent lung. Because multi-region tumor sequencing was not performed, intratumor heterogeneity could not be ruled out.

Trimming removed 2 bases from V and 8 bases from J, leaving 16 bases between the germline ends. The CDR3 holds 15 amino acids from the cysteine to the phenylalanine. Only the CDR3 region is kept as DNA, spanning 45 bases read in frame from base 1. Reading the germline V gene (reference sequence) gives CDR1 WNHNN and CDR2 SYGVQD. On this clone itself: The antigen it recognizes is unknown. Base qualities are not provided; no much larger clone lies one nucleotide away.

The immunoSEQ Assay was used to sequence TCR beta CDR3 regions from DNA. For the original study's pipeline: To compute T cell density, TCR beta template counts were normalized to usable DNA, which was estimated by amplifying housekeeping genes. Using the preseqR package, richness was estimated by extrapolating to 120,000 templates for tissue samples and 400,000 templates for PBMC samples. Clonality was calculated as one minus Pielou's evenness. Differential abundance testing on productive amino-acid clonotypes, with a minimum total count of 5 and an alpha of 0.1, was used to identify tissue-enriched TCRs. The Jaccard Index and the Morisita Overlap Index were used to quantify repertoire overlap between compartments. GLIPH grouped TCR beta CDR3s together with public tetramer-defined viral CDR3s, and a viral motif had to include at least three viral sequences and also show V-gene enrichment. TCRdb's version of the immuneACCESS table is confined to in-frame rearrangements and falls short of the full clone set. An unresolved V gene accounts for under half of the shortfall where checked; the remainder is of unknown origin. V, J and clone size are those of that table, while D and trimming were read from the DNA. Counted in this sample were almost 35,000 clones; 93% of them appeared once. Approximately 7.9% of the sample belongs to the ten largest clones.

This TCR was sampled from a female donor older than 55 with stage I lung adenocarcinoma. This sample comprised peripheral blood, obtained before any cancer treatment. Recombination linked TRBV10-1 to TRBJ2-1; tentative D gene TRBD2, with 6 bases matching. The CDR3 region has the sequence CASSEPFAGLDEQFF. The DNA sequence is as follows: TGCGCCAGCAGTGAGCCCTTCGCGGGGTTGGATGAGCAGTTCTTC.